These 27 T cell receptor beta chains came from one sample sequenced in a study of vaccination effects on CD4 cells after COVID-19. Pools of viral peptides were used by the ViraFEST assay to expand antigen-specific CD4+ T cells ahead of sequencing. Subsequent to a culture period of more than 9 days, CD4+ T cells were isolated. All vaccine recipients tested negative for nucleocapsid antibodies and had never contracted SARS-CoV-2 infection. Their target antigens are unknown. Profiling relied on immunoSEQ multiplex PCR, and the TCRdb table lists in-frame clones only, not all of them. The sample lists around 55,000 clones; roughly 70% were seen once. The sequencing here drew on CD4+ T cells from PBMCs cultured with SARS-CoV-2 spike peptides, taken before COVID-19 vaccination. These TCRs come from a human donor who received a COVID-19 vaccine.

The chain carries TRBV7-9 and TRBJ1-4; D unclear. Trimming removed 5 bases at V and 10 bases at J, with 11 bases between. CDR1 is SEHNR, CDR2 FQNEAQ, per germline (reference sequence). The CDR3 has 12 amino acids. The CDR3 region is CASSQDKGKLFF. Here the CDR3 DNA reads TGTGCCAGCAGCCAAGACAAGGGAAAACTGTTTTTT. Full variable domain (outside the CDR3, taken from reference TRBV7-9 and TRBJ1-4): DTGVSQNPRHKITKRGQNVTFRCDPISEHNRLYWYRQTLGQGPEFLTYFQNEAQLEKSRLLSDRFSAERPKGSFSTLEIQRTEQGDSAMYLCASSQDKGKLFFGSGTQLSVL.

This clone was detected a few times. The chain employs TRBV5-1 and TRBJ1-2, with TRBD1 matching 8 bases. The V segment lost 1 base and the J segment 5 bases; nucleotides outside the gene matches: 7. Germline V CDR1 and CDR2: SGHRS, YFSETQ. The CDR3 extends over 15 amino acids. Here the CDR3 reads CASSLSATGEYGYTF. The CDR3, as DNA: TGCGCCAGCAGCTTGTCCGCGACAGGGGAATATGGCTACACCTTC.

This chain links TRBV30 with TRBJ2-3; TRBD2 matches 12 bases. The V and J ends lost 0 bases and 2 bases, in that order; junction bases with no gene match: 15. The CDR3 has 20 amino acids. Germline CDR1 GTSNPN, CDR2 SVGIG (reference sequence). CDR3 sequence (DNA): TGTGCCTGGAGTGTACTCAGGACTAGCGGGACCTTCGCCTCCACAGATACGCAGTATTTT. This encodes CAWSVLRTSGTFASTDTQYF.

In regard to this clone: One end of the junction does not line up with germline, which may come from a read error. J is TRBJ2-3 and V is TRBV19; TRBD1 is a possible D gene (7 bases). CDR1 and CDR2 (germline): LNHDA, SQIVND (reference sequence). The CDR3 runs 14 residues. CDR3: CASSMRDSKDTQYF. For the CDR3, the DNA is TGTGCCAGTAGTATGCGGGACAGCAAAGATACGCAGTATTTT.

The chain couples TRBV3-1 (or the pseudogene TRBV3-2) to TRBJ1-2; a possible D gene is TRBD1 (5 bases). The germline V and J ends were trimmed by 4 bases and 1 base, with 16 bases remaining between them. CDR3 length: 16 residues. The germline gives CDR1 LGHDT, CDR2 YNNKEL (reference sequence). CDR3 DNA sequence: TGTGCCAGCAGCCCCCTAGGGGCAGGGAGTAACTATGGCTACACCTTC. Translating gives CASSPLGAGSNYGYTF.

This sequence joins TRBV7-9 and TRBJ2-1; D is perhaps TRBD1 (6 bases). Trimming cost V 3 bases and J 9 bases, with 18 bases left between them. The germline gives CDR1 SEHNR, CDR2 FQNEAQ (reference sequence). This CDR3 spans 15 amino acids. Here the CDR3 reads CASSLVQGNYGEQFF. The CDR3 DNA is TGTGCCAGCAGCTTGGTACAGGGTAACTACGGTGAGCAGTTCTTC.

This chain joins TRBV28 and TRBJ2-7, with D perhaps TRBD2 (6 bases). The CDR3 has 12 residues. With 7 bases removed from V and 12 bases from J, the gap between germline ends came to 19 bases. Germline CDR1 and CDR2: MDHEN and SYDVKM. CDR3 nucleotides: TGTGCCAGCACCTCGGGGGACTCGGGGCCGTACTTC. It codes for CASTSGDSGPYF.

The rearrangement uses TRBV30 and TRBJ1-2; no reliable D call. CDR1 and CDR2 from the germline V gene are GTSNPN and SVGIG (reference sequence). Trimming took 6 bases from V and 5 from J, leaving 10 bases between them. This CDR3 is 11 amino acids long. The CDR3 protein is CACVGRYGYTF. CDR3 coding DNA: TGTGCCTGTGTGGGGAGGTATGGCTACACCTTC.

The rearrangement uses TRBV24-1 and TRBJ1-1; 8 nucleotides align to TRBD1. Germline trimming cut 3 bases from V and 3 bases from J; bases unmatched to any gene: 5. The CDR3 runs to 15 residues. The germline gives CDR1 KGHDR, CDR2 SFDVKD. The CDR3 sequence is CATSDPTGGDTEAFF. The CDR3 coding sequence is TGTGCCACCAGTGATCCCACAGGGGGGGACACTGAAGCTTTCTTT.

This clone was detected only a few times. The CDR3 protein is CASSRERNTGELFF. The CDR3 DNA reads TGTGCCAGCAGTCGCGAAAGGAACACCGGGGAGCTGTTTTTT. The chain employs TRBV6-4 and TRBJ2-2; D is uncertain. The CDR3 consists of 14 residues. The germline V gene has CDR1 MRHNA and CDR2 SNTAGT. V was pared by 5 bases and J by 1 base, with 8 bases between.

This chain connects TRBV7-9 to TRBJ2-7; TRBD2 matches 7 bases. The V gene's germline CDR1 is SEHNR and CDR2 FQNEAQ (reference sequence). The CDR3 is 12 residues long. V lost 11 bases to trimming and J lost 0 bases; unmatched junction nucleotides: 4. CDR3 protein: CALSGSSYEQYF. CDR3 DNA: TGTGCCCTTAGCGGGTCCTCCTACGAGCAGTACTTC.

This clone was detected only a few times. This chain uses TRBV4-2 with TRBJ1-5; 8 bases match TRBD1. Looked up from germline, CDR1 is LGHNA and CDR2 is YNFKEQ. V shed 5 bases and J 7 bases; nucleotides not matched to a gene: 13. The CDR3 is 16 residues long. CDR3: CASSKLGQGEGQPQHF. The CDR3 DNA reads TGTGCCAGCAGCAAACTCGGACAGGGAGAGGGACAGCCCCAGCATTTT.

This clone was recorded once. This rearrangement joins TRBV28 to TRBJ2-1; D not resolved. This CDR3 is 13 amino acids long. V shed 5 bases and J shed 6 bases, with 11 bases lying between them. Germline lookup yields CDR1 MDHEN and CDR2 SYDVKM. In DNA form, the CDR3 reads TGTGCCAGCAGTCAAATCCTCGGCAATGAGCAGTTCTTC. This encodes CASSQILGNEQFF.

This clone was counted a few times. The chain is built from TRBV10-3 and TRBJ2-7; TRBD1 matches 7 bases. Trimming at V came to 6 bases and at J to 2 bases, leaving 7 bases not matched to a gene. The germline gives CDR1 ENHRY, CDR2 SYGVKD. The CDR3 extends over 14 amino acids. DNA of the CDR3: TGTGCCATCAGAACCGGGACAGTGACCTACGAGCAGTACTTC. Its translation is CAIRTGTVTYEQYF.

The genes are TRBV5-5 and TRBJ2-3, with TRBD2 identical over 7 bases. The V gene's germline CDR1 is SGHKS and CDR2 YYEKEE (reference sequence). The junction had 9 bases not matched to a gene; V was cut back by 4 bases and J by 1 base. The CDR3 has 16 residues. CDR3 sequence reads: CASSRNERGGTDTQYF. The CDR3 coding sequence is TGTGCCAGCAGCCGAAACGAGCGGGGCGGCACAGATACGCAGTATTTT.

CDR3: CATSDLGQTYEQYF. Here the CDR3 DNA reads TGTGCCACCAGTGATTTAGGACAAACCTACGAGCAGTACTTC. This chain links TRBV24-1 with TRBJ2-7, with D tentatively TRBD1 (5 bases). There are 14 residues in the CDR3. V lost 1 base to trimming and J lost 2 bases, with 8 bases between them. Germline V CDR1 and CDR2: KGHDR, SFDVKD.

The chain recombines TRBV15 with TRBJ1-3; no clear D. The CDR3 covers 14 residues. Germline CDR1 LNHNV, CDR2 YYDKDF (reference sequence). V gave up 3 bases and J gave up 4 bases, with 10 bases separating them. In DNA form, the CDR3 reads TGTGCCACCAGCAGGGACCGTTTGGGAAACACCATATATTTT. As protein: CATSRDRLGNTIYF.

This sequence joins TRBV6-2 or TRBV6-3 and TRBJ1-2; tentative D call: TRBD1 (6 bases). The CDR3 runs 13 residues. V dropped 4 bases and J dropped 4 bases, with 10 bases sitting between them. Germline V gene data show CDR1 as MNHEY and CDR2 as SVGEGT. As DNA, the CDR3 is TGTGCCAGCAGTTCGGGGGGCGGCTATGGCTACACCTTC. It specifies CASSSGGGYGYTF.

The rearrangement links TRBV4-1 to TRBJ2-1, with D possibly TRBD2 on 6 matching bases. CDR1 is MGHRA, CDR2 YSYEKL, per germline. The CDR3 runs 15 residues. V was trimmed by 2 bases and J by 0 bases, leaving 8 bases between them. The CDR3 bases are TGCGCCAGCAGCCAACGGGAGAACTCCTACAATGAGCAGTTCTTC. It is translated as CASSQRENSYNEQFF.

The chain's CDR3 is CASSLDRGFSYEQYF. The CDR3 DNA reads as TGTGCCAGCAGCTTGGACAGGGGATTCTCCTACGAGCAGTACTTC. The J gene is TRBJ2-7, the V gene TRBV7-6; 9 bases line up with TRBD1. V lost 3 bases and J lost 0; bases outside the gene matches: 3. This CDR3 has 15 residues. Looked up from germline, CDR1 is SGHVS and CDR2 is FNYEAQ.

The V call is TRBV19, the J call TRBJ1-2, with a weak D call TRBD1 (6 bases). Germline loops: CDR1 LNHDA, CDR2 SQIVND (reference sequence). The length of the CDR3 is 14 residues. The V end lost 4 bases, the J end lost 4 bases, and 13 bases lay between the germline ends. This CDR3 is CASSTQRTAYGYTF. CDR3 DNA: TGTGCCAGTAGTACCCAGAGGACAGCCTATGGCTACACCTTC.

The V gene is TRBV6-4, the J gene TRBJ2-3; 10 bases agree with TRBD2. CDR3 size: 15 residues. Trimming took 3 bases from V and 4 from J; bases not matched to a gene: 4. Germline loops: CDR1 MRHNA, CDR2 SNTAGT. CDR3 nucleotide sequence: TGTGCCAGCAGTGAGGGTAGCGGGAGGTCAGATACGCAGTATTTT. Translating it yields CASSEGSGRSDTQYF.

This clone was seen just once. The genes are TRBV5-1 and TRBJ2-7; tentatively, D is TRBD1 or TRBD2 (6 bases each). The CDR3 has 15 residues. Germline lookup yields CDR1 SGHRS and CDR2 YFSETQ. Trimming cost V 0 bases and J 3 bases, with 13 bases left between them. DNA of the CDR3: TGCGCCAGCAGCTTGGCGGGGGCAGCGTACTACGAGCAGTACTTC. It is translated as CASSLAGAAYYEQYF.

The rearrangement joins TRBV5-1 to TRBJ1-1; perhaps TRBD1 as D (5 bases). Germline V gives CDR1 SGHRS, CDR2 YFSETQ. This CDR3 has 13 residues. Trimming pared 2 bases from V and 1 base from J, leaving 6 bases between. CDR3 residues: CASSFQGNTEAFF. CDR3 bases: TGCGCCAGCAGCTTCCAGGGGAACACTGAAGCTTTCTTT.

The chain joins TRBV6-5 to TRBJ1-6; no reliable D call. The CDR3 totals 12 residues. V lost 2 bases and J lost 8, with 4 bases in between. The V gene's germline CDR1 is MNHEY and CDR2 SVGAGI. CDR3 amino acids: CASSYAHSPLHF. CDR3 DNA: TGTGCCAGCAGTTACGCTCATTCACCCCTCCACTTT.

The V and J genes are TRBV19 and TRBJ2-1; 8 nucleotides match TRBD2. Germline V gene lookup returns CDR1 LNHDA and CDR2 SQIVND (reference sequence). The CDR3 is made up of 15 amino acids. V gave up 4 bases and J gave up 5 bases; unmatched junction bases: 7. This CDR3 reads CASSRLAPVNNEQFF. For the CDR3, the DNA is TGTGCCAGTAGTAGACTAGCGCCCGTTAACAATGAGCAGTTCTTC.

This sequence joins TRBV29-1 and TRBJ1-1; D uncertain. With 7 bases removed from V and 3 bases from J, the gap between germline ends came to 9 bases. The CDR3 loop spans 11 amino acids. CDR1 and CDR2 (germline): SQVTM, ANQGSEA. CDR3 sequence reads: CSALGDTEAFF. The CDR3 coding sequence is TGCAGCGCTCTTGGTGACACTGAAGCTTTCTTT.